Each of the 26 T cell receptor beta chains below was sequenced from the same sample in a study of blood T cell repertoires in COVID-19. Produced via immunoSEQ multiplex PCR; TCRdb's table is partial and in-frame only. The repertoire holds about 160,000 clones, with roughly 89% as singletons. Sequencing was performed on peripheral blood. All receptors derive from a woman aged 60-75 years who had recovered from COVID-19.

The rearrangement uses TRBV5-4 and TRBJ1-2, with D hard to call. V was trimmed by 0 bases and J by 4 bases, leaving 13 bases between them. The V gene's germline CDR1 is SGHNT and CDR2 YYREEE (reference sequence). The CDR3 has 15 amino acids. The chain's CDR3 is CASSLVGQRGYGYTF. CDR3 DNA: TGTGCCAGCAGCTTGGTAGGTCAACGGGGCTATGGCTACACCTTC.

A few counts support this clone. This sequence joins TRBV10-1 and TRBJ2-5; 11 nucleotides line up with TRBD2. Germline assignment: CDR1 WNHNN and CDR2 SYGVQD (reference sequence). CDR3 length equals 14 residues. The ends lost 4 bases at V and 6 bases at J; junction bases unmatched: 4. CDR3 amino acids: CASSAGLAEKTQYF. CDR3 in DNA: TGCGCCAGCAGTGCGGGACTAGCGGAGAAGACCCAGTACTTC.

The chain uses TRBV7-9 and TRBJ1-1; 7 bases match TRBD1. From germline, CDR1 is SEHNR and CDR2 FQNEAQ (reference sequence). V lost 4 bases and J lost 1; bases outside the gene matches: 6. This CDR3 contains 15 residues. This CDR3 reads CASSSRQGRNTEAFF. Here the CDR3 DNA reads TGTGCCAGCAGCTCGAGACAGGGTCGGAACACTGAAGCTTTCTTT.

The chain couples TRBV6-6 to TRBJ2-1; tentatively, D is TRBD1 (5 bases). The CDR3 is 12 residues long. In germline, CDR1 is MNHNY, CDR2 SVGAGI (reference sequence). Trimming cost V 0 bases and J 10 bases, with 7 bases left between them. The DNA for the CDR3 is TGTGCCAGCAGTTACTCTGGGGCGGAGCAGTTCTTC. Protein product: CASSYSGAEQFF.

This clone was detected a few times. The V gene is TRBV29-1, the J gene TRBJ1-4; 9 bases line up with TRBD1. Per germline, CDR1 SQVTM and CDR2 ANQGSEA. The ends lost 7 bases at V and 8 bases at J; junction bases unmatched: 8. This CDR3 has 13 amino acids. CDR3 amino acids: CSGRDRVGEKLFF. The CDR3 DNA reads TGCAGCGGCCGGGACAGGGTAGGCGAAAAACTGTTTTTT.

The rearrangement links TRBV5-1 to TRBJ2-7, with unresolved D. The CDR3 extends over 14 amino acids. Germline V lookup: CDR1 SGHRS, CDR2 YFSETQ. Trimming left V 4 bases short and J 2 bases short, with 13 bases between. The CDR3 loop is CASSPNPDTYEQYF. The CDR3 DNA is TGCGCCAGCAGCCCTAATCCCGACACCTACGAGCAGTACTTC.

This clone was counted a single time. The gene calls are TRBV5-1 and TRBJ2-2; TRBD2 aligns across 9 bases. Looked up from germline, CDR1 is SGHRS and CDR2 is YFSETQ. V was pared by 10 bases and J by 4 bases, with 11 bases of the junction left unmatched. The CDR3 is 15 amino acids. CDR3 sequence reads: CARTAGGQFTGELFF. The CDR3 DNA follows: TGCGCCCGCACGGCGGGGGGGCAATTCACCGGGGAGCTGTTTTTT. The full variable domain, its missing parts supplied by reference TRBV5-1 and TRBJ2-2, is KAGVTQTPRYLIKTRGQQVTLSCSPISGHRSVSWYQQTPGQGLQFLFEYFSETQRNKGNFPGRFSGRQFSNSRSEMNVSTLELGDSALYLCARTAGGQFTGELFFGEGSRLTVL.

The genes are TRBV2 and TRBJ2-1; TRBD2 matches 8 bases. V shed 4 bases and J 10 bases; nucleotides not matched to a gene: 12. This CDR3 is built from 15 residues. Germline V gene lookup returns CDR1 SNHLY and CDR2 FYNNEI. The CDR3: CASSATGLGKLEQFF. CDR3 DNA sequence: TGTGCCAGCAGTGCAACGGGACTAGGGAAATTAGAGCAGTTCTTC.

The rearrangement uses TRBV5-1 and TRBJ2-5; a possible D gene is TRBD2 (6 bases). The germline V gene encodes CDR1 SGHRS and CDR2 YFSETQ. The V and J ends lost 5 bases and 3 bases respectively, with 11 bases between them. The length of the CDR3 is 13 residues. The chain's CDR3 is CASRVGGEETQYF. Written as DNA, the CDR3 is TGCGCCAGCAGGGTAGGCGGGGAAGAGACCCAGTACTTC.

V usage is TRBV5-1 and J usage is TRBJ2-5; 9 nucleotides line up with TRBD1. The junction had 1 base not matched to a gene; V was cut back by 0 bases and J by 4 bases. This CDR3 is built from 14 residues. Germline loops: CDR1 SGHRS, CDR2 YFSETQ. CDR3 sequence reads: CASSLEGQGETQYF. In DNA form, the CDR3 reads TGCGCCAGCAGCTTGGAGGGACAGGGAGAGACCCAGTACTTC.

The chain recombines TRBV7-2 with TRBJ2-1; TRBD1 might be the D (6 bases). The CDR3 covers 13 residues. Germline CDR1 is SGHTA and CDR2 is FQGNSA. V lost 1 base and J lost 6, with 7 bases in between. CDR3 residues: CASSLEQGNEQFF. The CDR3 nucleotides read TGTGCCAGCAGCTTAGAACAGGGCAATGAGCAGTTCTTC.

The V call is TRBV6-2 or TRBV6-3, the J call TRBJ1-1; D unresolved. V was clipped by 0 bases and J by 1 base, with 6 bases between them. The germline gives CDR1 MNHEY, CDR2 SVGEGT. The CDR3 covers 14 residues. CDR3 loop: CASSYSAGNTEAFF. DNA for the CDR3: TGTGCCAGCAGTTACTCTGCAGGGAACACTGAAGCTTTCTTT.

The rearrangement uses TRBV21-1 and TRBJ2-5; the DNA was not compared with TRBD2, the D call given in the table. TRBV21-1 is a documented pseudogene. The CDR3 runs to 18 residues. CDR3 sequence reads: CASSKGGTSGGAWETQYF. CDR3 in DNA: TGTGCCAGCAGCAAAGGTGGGACTAGCGGGGGGGCATGGGAGACCCAGTACTTC.

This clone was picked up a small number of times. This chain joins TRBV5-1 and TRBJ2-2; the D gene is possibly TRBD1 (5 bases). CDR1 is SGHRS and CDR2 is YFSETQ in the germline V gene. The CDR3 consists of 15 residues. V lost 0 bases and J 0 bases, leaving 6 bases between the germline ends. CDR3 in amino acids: CASSLAGPNTGELFF. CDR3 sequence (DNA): TGCGCCAGCAGCTTGGCAGGGCCGAACACCGGGGAGCTGTTTTTT.

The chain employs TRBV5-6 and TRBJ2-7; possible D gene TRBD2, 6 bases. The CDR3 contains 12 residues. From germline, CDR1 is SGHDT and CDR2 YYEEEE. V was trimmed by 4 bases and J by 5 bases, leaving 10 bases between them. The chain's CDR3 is CASSPSGDEQYF. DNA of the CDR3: TGTGCCAGCAGCCCTTCGGGGGACGAGCAGTACTTC.

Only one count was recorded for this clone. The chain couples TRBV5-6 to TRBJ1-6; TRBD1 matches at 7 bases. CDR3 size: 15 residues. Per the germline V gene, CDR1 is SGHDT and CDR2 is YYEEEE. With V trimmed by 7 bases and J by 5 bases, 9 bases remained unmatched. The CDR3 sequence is CASAELDRNNSPLHF. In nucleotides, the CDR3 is TGTGCCAGCGCCGAATTGGACAGGAATAATTCACCCCTCCACTTT.

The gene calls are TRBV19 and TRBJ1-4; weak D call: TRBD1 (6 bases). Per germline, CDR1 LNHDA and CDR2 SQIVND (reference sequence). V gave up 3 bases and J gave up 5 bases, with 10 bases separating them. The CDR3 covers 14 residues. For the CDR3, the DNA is TGTGCCAGTAGTATCGGGACATCGAATGAAAAACTGTTTTTT. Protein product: CASSIGTSNEKLFF.

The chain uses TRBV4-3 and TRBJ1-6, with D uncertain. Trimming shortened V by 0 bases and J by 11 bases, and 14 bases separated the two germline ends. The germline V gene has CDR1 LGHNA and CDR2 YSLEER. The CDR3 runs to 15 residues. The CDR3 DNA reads TGCGCCAGCAGCCAAGATCTTCAGGCAAGAACACCCCTCCACTTT. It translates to CASSQDLQARTPLHF.

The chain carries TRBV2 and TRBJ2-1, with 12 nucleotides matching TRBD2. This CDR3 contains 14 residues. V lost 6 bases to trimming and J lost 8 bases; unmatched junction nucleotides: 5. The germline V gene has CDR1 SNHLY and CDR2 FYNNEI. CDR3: CASRRTSGVYEQFF. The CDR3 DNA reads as TGTGCCAGCAGGCGGACTAGCGGGGTCTATGAGCAGTTCTTC.

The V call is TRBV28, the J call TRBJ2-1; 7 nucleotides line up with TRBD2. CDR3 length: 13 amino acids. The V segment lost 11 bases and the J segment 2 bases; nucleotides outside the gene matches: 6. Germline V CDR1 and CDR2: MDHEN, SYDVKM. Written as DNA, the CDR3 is TGTGCCGCCTCCCGGGGGGCCTACAATGAGCAGTTCTTC. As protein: CAASRGAYNEQFF.

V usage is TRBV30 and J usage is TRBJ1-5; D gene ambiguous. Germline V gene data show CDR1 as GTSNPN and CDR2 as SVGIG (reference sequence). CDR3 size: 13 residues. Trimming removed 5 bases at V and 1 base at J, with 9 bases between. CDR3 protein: CAWAGKSNQPQHF. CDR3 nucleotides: TGTGCCTGGGCCGGGAAGAGCAATCAGCCCCAGCATTTT.

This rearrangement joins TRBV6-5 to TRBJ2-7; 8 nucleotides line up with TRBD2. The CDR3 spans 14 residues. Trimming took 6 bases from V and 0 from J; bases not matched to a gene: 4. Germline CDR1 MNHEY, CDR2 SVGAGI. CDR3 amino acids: CASRAGTSSYEQYF. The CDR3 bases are TGTGCCAGCAGGGCCGGGACTAGCTCCTACGAGCAGTACTTC.

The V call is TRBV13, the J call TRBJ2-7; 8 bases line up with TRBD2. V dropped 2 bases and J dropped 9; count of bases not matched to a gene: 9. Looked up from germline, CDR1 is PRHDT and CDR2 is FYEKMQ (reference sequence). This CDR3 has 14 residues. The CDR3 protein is CASSLRAQRGRQYF. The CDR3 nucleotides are TGTGCCAGCAGCTTAAGAGCTCAGCGGGGGAGGCAGTACTTC.

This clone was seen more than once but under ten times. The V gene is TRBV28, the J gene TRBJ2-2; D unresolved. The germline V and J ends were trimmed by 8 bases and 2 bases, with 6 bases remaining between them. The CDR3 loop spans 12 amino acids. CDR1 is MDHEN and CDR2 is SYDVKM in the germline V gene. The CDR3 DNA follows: TGTGCCAGCGCGAGAAACACCGGGGAGCTGTTTTTT. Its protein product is CASARNTGELFF.

In DNA form, the CDR3 reads TGTGCCAGTAGTAAACGGGTTATGAACACTGAAGCTTTCTTT. Amino acid sequence: CASSKRVMNTEAFF. The chain links TRBV19 to TRBJ1-1; no definite D call. V gave up 4 bases and J gave up 0 bases, with 9 bases separating them. The CDR3 runs 14 residues. The germline V gene has CDR1 LNHDA and CDR2 SQIVND (reference sequence).

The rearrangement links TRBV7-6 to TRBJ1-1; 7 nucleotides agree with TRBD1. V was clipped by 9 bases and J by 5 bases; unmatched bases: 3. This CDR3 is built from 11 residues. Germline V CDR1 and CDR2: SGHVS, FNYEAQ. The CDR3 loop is CARRGQTEAFF. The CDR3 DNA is TGTGCCAGGAGGGGACAGACTGAAGCTTTCTTT.